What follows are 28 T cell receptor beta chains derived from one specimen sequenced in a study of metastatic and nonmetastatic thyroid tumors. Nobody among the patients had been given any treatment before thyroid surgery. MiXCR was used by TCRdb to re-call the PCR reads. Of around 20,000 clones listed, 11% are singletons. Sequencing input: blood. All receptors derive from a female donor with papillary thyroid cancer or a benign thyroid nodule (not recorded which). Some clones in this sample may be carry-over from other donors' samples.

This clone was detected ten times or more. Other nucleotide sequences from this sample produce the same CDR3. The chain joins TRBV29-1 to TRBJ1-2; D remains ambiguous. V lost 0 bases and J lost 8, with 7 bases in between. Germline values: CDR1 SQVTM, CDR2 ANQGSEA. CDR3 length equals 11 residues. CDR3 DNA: TGCAGCGTTGAAGATCTTGGGGGCTACACCTTC. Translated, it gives CSVEDLGGYTF.

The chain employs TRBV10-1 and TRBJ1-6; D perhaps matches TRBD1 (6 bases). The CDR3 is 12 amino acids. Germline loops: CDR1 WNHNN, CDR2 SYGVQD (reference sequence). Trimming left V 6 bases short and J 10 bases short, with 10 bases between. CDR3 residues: CASSEDRSPLHF. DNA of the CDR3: TGCGCCAGCAGCGAGGACAGATCACCCCTCCACTTT.

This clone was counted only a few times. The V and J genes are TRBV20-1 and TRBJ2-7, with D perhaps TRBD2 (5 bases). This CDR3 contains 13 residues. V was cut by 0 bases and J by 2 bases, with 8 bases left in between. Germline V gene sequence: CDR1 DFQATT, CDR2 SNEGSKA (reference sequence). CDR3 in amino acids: CSAREAVAYEQYF. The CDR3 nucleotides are TGCAGTGCTAGAGAAGCGGTCGCCTACGAGCAGTACTTC.

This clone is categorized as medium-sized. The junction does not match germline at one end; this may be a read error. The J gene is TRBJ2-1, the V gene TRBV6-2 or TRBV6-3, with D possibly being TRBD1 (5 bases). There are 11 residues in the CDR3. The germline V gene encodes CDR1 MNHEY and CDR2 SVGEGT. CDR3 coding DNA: TGTGCCAGCAGCCAGGGATCGTACGGGCTCTTC. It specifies CASSQGSYGLF.

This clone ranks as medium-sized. CDR3 sequence: CASRLAGGPEQFF. The CDR3 DNA reads TGTGCCAGCAGGCTAGCGGGCGGGCCGGAGCAGTTCTTC. The rearrangement uses TRBV6-2 or TRBV6-3 and TRBJ2-1; 8 bases fit TRBD2. The germline V gene has CDR1 MNHEY and CDR2 SVGEGT. V trimming: 6 bases; J trimming: 10 bases; junction bases outside the gene matches: 8. The CDR3 sequence is 13 residues long.

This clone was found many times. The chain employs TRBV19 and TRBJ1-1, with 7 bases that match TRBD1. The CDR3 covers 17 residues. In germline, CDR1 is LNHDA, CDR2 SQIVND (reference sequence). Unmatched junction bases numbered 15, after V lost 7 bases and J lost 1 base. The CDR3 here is CASTVVPFDRANTEAFF. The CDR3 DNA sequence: TGTGCCAGTACCGTTGTCCCCTTCGACAGGGCGAACACTGAAGCTTTCTTT.

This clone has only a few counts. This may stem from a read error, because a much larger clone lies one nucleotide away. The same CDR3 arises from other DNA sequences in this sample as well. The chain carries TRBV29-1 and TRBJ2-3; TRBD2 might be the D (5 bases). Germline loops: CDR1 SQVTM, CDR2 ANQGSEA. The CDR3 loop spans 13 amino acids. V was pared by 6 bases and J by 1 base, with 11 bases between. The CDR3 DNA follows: TGCAGCGTGGGAGTCGCAGGCACAGATACGCAGTATTTT. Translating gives CSVGVAGTDTQYF.

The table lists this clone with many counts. The CDR3 loop reads CASSKGQSLNQPQHF. CDR3 sequence (DNA): TGTGCCAGTAGTAAGGGACAGTCTCTCAATCAGCCCCAGCATTTT. This chain joins TRBV19 and TRBJ1-5, with 7 positions matching TRBD1. The CDR3 length is 15 residues. V lost 4 bases, J lost 3 bases, and 6 bases stayed unmatched. Germline values: CDR1 LNHDA, CDR2 SQIVND (reference sequence).

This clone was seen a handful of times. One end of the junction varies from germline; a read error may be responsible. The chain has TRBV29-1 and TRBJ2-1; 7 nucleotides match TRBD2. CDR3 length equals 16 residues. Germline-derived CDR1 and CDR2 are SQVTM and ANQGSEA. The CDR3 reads CSVGLFGRRSYNGQFF. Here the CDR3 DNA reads TGCAGCGTTGGGCTATTCGGGAGGAGGTCCTACAATGGGCAGTTCTTC.

CDR3 coding DNA: TGTGCCATCATTCCCAGGAGCGGGAACACAGATACGCAGTATTTT. Translated, it gives CAIIPRSGNTDTQYF. This chain links TRBV10-3 with TRBJ2-3; 7 bases line up with TRBD2. This CDR3 contains 15 residues. The germline V gene encodes CDR1 ENHRY and CDR2 SYGVKD. The V segment lost 7 bases and the J segment 2 bases; nucleotides outside the gene matches: 9.

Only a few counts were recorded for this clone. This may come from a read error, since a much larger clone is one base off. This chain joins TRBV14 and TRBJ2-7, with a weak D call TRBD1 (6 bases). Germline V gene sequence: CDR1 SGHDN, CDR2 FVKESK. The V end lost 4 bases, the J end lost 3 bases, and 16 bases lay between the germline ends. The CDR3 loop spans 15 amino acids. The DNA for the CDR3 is TGTGCCAGCAGCCGAGACAGGTCCCGCCGCTACGAGCAGTACTTC. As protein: CASSRDRSRRYEQYF.

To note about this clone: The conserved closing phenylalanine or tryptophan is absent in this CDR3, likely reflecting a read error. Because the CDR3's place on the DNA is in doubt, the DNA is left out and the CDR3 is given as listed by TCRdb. CDR3 amino acids: CASSLKRMG. The V and J genes are TRBV7-3 and TRBJ1-6. Germline loops: CDR1 SGHTA, CDR2 FQGTGA. The CDR3 is 9 amino acids long, termini counted.

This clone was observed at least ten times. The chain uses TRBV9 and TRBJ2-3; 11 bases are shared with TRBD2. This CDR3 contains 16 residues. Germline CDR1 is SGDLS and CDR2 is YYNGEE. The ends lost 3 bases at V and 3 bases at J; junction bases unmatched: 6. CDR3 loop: CASSEGASGRTDTQYF. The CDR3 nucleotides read TGTGCCAGCAGCGAGGGAGCTAGCGGGAGGACAGATACGCAGTATTTT.

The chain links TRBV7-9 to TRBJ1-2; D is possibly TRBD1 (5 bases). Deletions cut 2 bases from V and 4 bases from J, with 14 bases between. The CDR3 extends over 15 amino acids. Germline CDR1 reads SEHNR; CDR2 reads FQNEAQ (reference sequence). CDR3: CASSLKGFTGYGYTF. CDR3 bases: TGTGCCAGCAGCTTAAAGGGGTTTACGGGCTATGGCTACACCTTC.

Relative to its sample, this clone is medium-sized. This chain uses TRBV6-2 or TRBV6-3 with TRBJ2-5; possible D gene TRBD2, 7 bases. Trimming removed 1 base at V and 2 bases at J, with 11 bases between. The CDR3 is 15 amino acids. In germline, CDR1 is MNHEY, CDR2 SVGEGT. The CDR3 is CASSYWGGPQETQYF. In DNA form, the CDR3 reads TGTGCCAGCAGTTACTGGGGGGGCCCTCAAGAGACCCAGTACTTC.

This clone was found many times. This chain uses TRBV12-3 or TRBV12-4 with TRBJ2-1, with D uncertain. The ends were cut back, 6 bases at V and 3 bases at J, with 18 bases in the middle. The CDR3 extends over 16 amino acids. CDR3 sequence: CASRENREKLYNEQFF. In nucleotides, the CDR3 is TGTGCCAGCAGAGAAAACAGAGAAAAACTCTACAATGAGCAGTTCTTC.

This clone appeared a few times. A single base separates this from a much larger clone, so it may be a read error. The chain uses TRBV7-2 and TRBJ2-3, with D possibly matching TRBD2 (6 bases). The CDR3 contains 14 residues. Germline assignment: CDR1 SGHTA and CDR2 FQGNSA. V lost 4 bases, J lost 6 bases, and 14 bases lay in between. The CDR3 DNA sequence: TGTGCCAGCAGCTCGACTAGAAGGAGGGATACGCAGTATTTT. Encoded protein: CASSSTRRRDTQYF.

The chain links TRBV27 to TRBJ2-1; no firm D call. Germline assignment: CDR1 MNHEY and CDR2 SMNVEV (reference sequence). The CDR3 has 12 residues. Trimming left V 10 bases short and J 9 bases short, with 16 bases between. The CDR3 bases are TGTGCCACCTTGGGCGTTTGGGGTGAGCAGTTCTTC. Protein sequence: CATLGVWGEQFF.

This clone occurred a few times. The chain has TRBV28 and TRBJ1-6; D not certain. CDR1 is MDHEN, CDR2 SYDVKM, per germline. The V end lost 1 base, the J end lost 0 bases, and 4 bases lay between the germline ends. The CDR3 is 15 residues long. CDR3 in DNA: TGTGCCAGCAGTTTATTCAGCTCCTATAATTCACCCCTCCACTTT. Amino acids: CASSLFSSYNSPLHF.

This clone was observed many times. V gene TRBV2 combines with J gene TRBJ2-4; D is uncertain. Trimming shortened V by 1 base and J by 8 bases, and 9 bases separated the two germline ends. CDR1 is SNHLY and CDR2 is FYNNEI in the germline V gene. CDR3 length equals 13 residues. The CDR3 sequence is CASSEDGGYIQYF. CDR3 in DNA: TGTGCCAGCAGTGAAGACGGCGGATACATTCAGTACTTC.

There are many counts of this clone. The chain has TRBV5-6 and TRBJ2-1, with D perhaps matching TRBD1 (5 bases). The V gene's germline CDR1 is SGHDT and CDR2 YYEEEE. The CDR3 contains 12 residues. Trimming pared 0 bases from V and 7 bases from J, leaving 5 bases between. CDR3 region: CASSLGTNEQFF. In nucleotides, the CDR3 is TGTGCCAGCAGCTTGGGGACAAATGAGCAGTTCTTC.

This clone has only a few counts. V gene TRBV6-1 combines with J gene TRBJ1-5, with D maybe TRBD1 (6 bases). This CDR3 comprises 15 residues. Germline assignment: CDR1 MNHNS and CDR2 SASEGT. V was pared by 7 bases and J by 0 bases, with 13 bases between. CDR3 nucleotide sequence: TGTGCCAGCAACCGGGACACATATAGCAATCAGCCCCAGCATTTT. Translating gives CASNRDTYSNQPQHF.

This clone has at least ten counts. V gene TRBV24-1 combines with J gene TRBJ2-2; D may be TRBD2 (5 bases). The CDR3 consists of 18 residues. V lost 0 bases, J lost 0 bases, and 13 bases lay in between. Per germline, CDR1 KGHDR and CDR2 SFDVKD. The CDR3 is CATSDLPGNRANTGELFF. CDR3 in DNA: TGTGCCACCAGTGATTTGCCGGGGAACCGTGCGAACACCGGGGAGCTGTTTTTT.

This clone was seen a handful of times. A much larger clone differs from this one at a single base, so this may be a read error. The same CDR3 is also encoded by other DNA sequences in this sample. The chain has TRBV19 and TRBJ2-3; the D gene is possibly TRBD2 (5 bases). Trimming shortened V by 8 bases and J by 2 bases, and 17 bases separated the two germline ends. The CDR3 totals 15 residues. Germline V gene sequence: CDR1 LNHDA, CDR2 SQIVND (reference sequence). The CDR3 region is CASGVGLENTDTQYF. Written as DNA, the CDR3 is TGTGCCAGTGGGGTTGGACTGGAAAACACAGATACGCAGTATTTT. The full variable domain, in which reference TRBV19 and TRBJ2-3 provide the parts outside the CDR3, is DGGITQSPKYLFRKEGQNVTLSCEQNLNHDAMYWYRQDPGQGLRLIYYSQIVNDFQKGDIAEGYSVSREKKESFPLTVTSAQKNPTAFYLCASGVGLENTDTQYFGPGTRLTVL.

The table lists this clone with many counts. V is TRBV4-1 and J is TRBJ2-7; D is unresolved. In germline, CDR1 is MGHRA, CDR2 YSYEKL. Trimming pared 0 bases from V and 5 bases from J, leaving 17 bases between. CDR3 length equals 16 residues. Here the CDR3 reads CASSQDNTASPNEQYF. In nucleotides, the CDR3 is TGCGCCAGCAGCCAAGATAACACGGCCTCGCCGAACGAGCAGTACTTC.

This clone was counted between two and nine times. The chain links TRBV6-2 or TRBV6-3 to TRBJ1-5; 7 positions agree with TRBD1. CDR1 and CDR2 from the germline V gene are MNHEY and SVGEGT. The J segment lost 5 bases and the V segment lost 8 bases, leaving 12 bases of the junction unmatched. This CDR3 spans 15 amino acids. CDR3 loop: CASERGGDSHQPQHF. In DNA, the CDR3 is TGTGCCAGCGAACGGGGAGGGGACAGCCATCAGCCCCAGCATTTT.

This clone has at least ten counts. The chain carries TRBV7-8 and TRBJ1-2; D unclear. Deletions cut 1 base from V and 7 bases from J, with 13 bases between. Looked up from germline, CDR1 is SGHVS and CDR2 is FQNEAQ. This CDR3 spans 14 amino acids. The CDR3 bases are TGTGCCAGCAGCTTAGAACCTATAGGAGGTGGCTACACCTTC. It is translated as CASSLEPIGGGYTF.

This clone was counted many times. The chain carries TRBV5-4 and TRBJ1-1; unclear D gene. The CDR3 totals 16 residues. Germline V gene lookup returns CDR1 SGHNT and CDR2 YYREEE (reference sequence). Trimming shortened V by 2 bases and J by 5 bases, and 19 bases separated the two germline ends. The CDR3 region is CASSFHARELRTEAFF. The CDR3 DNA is TGTGCCAGCAGCTTCCATGCCCGGGAACTGAGGACTGAAGCTTTCTTT.